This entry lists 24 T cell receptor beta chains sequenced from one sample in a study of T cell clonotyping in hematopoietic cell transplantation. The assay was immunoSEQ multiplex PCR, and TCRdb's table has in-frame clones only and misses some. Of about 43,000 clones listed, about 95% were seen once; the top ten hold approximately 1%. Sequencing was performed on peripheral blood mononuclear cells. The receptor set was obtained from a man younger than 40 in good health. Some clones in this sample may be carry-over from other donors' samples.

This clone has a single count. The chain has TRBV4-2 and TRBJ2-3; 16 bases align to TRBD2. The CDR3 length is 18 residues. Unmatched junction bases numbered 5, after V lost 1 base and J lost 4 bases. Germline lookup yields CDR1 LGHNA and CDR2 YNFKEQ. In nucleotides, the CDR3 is TGTGCCAGCAGCCAAGCACCGGGACTAGCGGGAGGGGCAGATACGCAGTATTTT. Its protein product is CASSQAPGLAGGADTQYF.

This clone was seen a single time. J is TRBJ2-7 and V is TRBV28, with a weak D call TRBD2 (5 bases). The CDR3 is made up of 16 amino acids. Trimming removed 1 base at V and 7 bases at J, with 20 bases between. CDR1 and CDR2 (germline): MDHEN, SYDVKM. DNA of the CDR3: TGTGCCAGCAGTTTATCTCTGCGGGTACCCAAGAGGGAGCAGTACTTC. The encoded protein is CASSLSLRVPKREQYF.

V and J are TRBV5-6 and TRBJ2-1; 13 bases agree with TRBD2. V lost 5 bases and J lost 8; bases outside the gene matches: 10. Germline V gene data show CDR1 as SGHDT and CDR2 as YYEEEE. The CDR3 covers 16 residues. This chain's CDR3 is CASSRRLAGGFDEQFF. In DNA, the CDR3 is TGTGCCAGCAGTCGCCGACTAGCGGGGGGTTTCGATGAGCAGTTCTTC. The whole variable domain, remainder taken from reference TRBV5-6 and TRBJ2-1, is DAGVTQSPTHLIKTRGQQVTLRCSPKSGHDTVSWYQQALGQGPQFIFQYYEEEERQRGNFPDRFSGHQFPNYSSELNVNALLLGDSALYLCASSRRLAGGFDEQFFGPGTRLTVL.

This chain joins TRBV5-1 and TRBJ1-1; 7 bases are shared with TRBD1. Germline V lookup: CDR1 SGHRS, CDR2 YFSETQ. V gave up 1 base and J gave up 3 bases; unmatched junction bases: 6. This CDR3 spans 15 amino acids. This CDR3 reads CASSLKGAEDTEAFF. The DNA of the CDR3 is TGCGCCAGCAGCTTGAAGGGGGCGGAGGACACTGAAGCTTTCTTT.

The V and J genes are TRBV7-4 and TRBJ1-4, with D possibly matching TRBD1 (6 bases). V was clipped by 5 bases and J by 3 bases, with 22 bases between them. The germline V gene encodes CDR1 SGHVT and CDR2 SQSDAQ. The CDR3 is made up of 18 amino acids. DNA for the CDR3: TGTGCCAGCAGCCCAGAAGCAGGGGTGGGTATCCCTAATGAAAAACTGTTTTTT. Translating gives CASSPEAGVGIPNEKLFF.

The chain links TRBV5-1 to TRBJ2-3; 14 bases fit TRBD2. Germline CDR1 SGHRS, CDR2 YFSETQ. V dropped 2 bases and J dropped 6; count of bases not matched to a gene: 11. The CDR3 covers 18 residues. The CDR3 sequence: CASSFQPPGLAGVDTQYF. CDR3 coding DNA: TGCGCCAGCAGCTTCCAGCCCCCGGGACTAGCGGGGGTTGATACGCAGTATTTT.

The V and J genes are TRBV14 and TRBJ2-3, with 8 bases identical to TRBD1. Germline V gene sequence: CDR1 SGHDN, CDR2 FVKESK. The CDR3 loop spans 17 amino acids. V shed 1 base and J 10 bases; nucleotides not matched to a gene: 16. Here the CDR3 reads CASSQVVGQVTPFPQYF. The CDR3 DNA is TGTGCCAGCAGCCAAGTCGTGGGACAGGTCACCCCCTTTCCGCAGTATTTT.

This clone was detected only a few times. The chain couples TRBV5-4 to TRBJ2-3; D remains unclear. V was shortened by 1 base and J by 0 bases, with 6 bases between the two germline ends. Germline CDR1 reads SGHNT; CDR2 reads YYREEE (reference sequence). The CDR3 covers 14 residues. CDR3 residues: CASSLPSSTDTQYF. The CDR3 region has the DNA TGTGCCAGCAGCTTGCCGTCTAGCACAGATACGCAGTATTTT.

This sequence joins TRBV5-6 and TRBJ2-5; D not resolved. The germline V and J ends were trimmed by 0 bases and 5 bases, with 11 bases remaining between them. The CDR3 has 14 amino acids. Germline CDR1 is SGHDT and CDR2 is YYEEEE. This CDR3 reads CASSLGGVGETQYF. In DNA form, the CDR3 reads TGTGCCAGCAGCTTGGGGGGTGTCGGGGAGACCCAGTACTTC.

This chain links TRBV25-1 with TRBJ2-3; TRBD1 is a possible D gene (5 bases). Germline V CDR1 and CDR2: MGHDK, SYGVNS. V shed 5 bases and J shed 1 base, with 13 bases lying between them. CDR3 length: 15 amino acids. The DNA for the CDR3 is TGTGCCAGCAGTTTAGACGGACAACGCACAGATACGCAGTATTTT. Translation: CASSLDGQRTDTQYF. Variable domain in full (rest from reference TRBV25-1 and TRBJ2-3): EADIYQTPRYLVIGTGKKITLECSQTMGHDKMYWYQQDPGMELHLIHYSYGVNSTEKGDLSSESTVSRIRTEHFPLTLESARPSHTSQYLCASSLDGQRTDTQYFGPGTRLTVL.

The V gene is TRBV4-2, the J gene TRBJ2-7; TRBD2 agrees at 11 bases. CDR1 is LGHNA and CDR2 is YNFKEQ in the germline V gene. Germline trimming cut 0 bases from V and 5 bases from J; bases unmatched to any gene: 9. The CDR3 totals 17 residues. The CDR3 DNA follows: TGTGCCAGCAGCCAAGAAGTAGCGGGAGGGGAGTACGACGAGCAGTACTTC. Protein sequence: CASSQEVAGGEYDEQYF.

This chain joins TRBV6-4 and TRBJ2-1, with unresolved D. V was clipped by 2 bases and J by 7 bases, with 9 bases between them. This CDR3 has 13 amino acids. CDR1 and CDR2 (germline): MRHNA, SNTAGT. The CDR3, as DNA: TGTGCCAGCAGTGACATGGTTGGTAATGAGCAGTTCTTC. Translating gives CASSDMVGNEQFF.

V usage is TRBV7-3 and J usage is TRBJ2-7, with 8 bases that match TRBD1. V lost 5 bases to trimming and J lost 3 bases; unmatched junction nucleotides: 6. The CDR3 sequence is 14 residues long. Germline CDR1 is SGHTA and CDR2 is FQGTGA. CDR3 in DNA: TGTGCCAGCAGCCCCACCGGGACAGGCTACGAGCAGTACTTC. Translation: CASSPTGTGYEQYF. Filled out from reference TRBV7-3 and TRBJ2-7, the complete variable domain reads GAGVSQTPSNKVTEKGKYVELRCDPISGHTALYWYRQSLGQGPEFLIYFQGTGAADDSGLPNDRFFAVRPEGSVSTLKIQRTERGDSAVYLCASSPTGTGYEQYFGPGTRLTVT.

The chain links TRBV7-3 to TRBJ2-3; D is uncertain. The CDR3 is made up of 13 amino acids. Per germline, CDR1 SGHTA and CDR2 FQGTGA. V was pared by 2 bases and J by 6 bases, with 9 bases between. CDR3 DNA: TGTGCCAGCAGCTTAGGCCACCTGGATACGCAGTATTTT. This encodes CASSLGHLDTQYF.

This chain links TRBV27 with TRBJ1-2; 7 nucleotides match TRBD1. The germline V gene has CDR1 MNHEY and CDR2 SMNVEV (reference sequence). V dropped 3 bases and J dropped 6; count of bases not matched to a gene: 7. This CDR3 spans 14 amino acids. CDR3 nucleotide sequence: TGTGCCAGCAGTTTTCATCAGGGGGTAGATGGCTACACCTTC. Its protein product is CASSFHQGVDGYTF.

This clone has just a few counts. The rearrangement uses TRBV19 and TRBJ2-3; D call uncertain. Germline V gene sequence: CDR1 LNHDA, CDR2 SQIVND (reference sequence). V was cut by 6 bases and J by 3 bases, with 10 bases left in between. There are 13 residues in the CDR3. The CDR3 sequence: CASRMSNTDTQYF. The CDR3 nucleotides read TGTGCCAGTAGGATGAGCAATACAGATACGCAGTATTTT.

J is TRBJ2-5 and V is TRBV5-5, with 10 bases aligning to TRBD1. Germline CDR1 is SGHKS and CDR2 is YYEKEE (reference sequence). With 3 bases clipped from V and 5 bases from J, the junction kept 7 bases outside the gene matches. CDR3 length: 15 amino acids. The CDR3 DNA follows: TGTGCCAGCAGCTCGAGACAGGGGGCGGGTGAGACCCAGTACTTC. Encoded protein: CASSSRQGAGETQYF. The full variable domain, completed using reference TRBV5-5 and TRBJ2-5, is DAGVTQSPTHLIKTRGQQVTLRCSPISGHKSVSWYQQVLGQGPQFIFQYYEKEERGRGNFPDRFSARQFPNYSSELNVNALLLGDSALYLCASSSRQGAGETQYFGPGTRLLVL.

The CDR3 region has the DNA TGTGCCAGCAGCTCGGACGGCTACGAGCAGTACTTC. It yields the protein CASSSDGYEQYF. The chain combines TRBV7-9 with TRBJ2-7, with unresolved D. V was pared by 4 bases and J by 3 bases, with 7 bases between. The CDR3 runs 12 residues. The germline gives CDR1 SEHNR, CDR2 FQNEAQ (reference sequence).

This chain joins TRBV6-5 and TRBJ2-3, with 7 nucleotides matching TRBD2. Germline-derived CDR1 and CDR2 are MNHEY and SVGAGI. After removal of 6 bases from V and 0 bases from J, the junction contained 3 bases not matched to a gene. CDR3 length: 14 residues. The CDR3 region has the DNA TGTGCCAGCAGGGGGGACTATAGCACAGATACGCAGTATTTT. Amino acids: CASRGDYSTDTQYF.

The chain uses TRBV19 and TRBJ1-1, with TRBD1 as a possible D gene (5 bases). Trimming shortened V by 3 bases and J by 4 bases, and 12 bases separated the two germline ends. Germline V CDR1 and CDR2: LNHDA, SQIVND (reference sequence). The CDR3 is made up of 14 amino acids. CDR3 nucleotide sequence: TGTGCCAGTAGTATCGACTGGGGCGGCACTGAAGCTTTCTTT. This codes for CASSIDWGGTEAFF.

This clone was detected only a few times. In DNA, the CDR3 is TGTGCTAGTGGTTTGGTACATGGGACTCAGCCCCAGCATTTT. Its protein is CASGLVHGTQPQHF. The chain employs TRBV12-5 and TRBJ1-5; D possibly corresponds to TRBD1 (5 bases). V lost 0 bases and J lost 6, with 9 bases in between. Germline lookup yields CDR1 LGHNT and CDR2 FRNRAP. The CDR3 covers 14 residues.

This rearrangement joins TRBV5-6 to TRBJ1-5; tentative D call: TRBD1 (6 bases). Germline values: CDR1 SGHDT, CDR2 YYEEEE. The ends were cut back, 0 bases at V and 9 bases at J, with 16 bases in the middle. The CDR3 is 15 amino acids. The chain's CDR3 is CASSLEAGARGPQHF. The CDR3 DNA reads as TGTGCCAGCAGCTTGGAGGCGGGGGCCCGAGGGCCCCAGCATTTT.

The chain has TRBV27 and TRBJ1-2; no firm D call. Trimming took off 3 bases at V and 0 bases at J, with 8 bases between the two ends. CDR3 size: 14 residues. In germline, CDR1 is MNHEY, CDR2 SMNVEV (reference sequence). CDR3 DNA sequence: TGTGCCAGCAGTTTCTTGGAGACTAACTATGGCTACACCTTC. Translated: CASSFLETNYGYTF.

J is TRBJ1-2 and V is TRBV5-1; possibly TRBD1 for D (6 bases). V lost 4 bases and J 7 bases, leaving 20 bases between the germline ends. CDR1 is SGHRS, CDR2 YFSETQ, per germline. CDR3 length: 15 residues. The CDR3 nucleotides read TGCGCCAGCAGCGAGTCGAAAGGGGGGCTCCGTGGCTACACCTTC. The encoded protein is CASSESKGGLRGYTF.